The present T cell receptor (beta chain) was sequenced within a study of T cells in Graves' hyperthyroidism and ophthalmopathy. This clonotype was counted ten times or more. The CDR3 consists of 16 residues. V trimming: 6 bases; J trimming: 5 bases; junction bases outside the gene matches: 11. Germline-derived CDR1 and CDR2 are SEHNR and FQNEAQ (reference sequence). Template material for amplifying TCR beta CDR3 regions consisted of RNA transcripts. When the TCR CDR3 underwent first-round RT-PCR, the HTBI primer set was used. Using its own MiXCR run on the multiplex PCR reads, TCRdb lists one record per CDR3 protein. Among hundreds of thousands of distinct CDR3 sequences listed, approximately 15% were seen once.

V gene TRBV7-9 combines with J gene TRBJ2-5; 11 positions match TRBD2. What was sequenced was blood. The sequence was collected from a man aged 18 to 29 with Graves' ophthalmopathy. The CDR3 here is CASRHGTSGWKETQYF. The CDR3 nucleotides read TGTGCCAGCAGGCATGGGACTAGCGGATGGAAGGAGACCCAGTACTTC.